This T cell receptor beta chain was sequenced during a study of neoadjuvant nivolumab and ipilimumab in lung cancer. Profiled with immunoSEQ multiplex PCR; TCRdb holds only in-frame clones, not every one. The sample has over 10,000 clones; approximately 94% are singletons. V lost 8 bases and J lost 4, with 9 bases in between. The CDR3 contains 12 residues. The germline V gene encodes CDR1 MNHEY and CDR2 SMNVEV (reference sequence). The specimen was peripheral blood, collected after neoadjuvant nivolumab, alone or with ipilimumab, at or shortly before surgery. The V call is TRBV27, the J call TRBJ2-1; tentative D call: TRBD1 (5 bases). The receptor's source is an adult with non-small cell lung cancer. As DNA, the CDR3 is TGTGCCAGCGCGGACATTTACAATGAGCAGTTCTTC. This translates into CASADIYNEQFF.